The next 14 T cell receptor beta chains were all read from a single sample in a study of T cell repertoires in cytomegalovirus infection. These TCRs' antigens remain unknown. One entry per CDR3 protein results from TCRdb running MiXCR on the reads. The sample has over 250,000 distinct CDR3 sequences, under 25% seen once. The sequences come from cultured PBMCs, collected from culture after CMV antigen stimulation. Receptor source: a human donor in good health (CMV status not recorded). Some clones in this sample may be carry-over from other donors' samples.

In its sample, this clonotype was seen a few times. The chain carries TRBV29-1 and TRBJ2-3, with 7 positions matching TRBD2. After removal of 7 bases from V and 6 bases from J, the junction contained 4 bases not matched to a gene. The germline CDR1 and CDR2 sequences are SQVTM and ANQGSEA. The CDR3 extends over 11 amino acids. In DNA, the CDR3 is TGCAGCGCCGGGGGGAGGGATACGCAGTATTTT. This translates into CSAGGRDTQYF.

This chain uses TRBV19 with TRBJ2-5; 7 nucleotides line up with TRBD1. In germline, CDR1 is LNHDA, CDR2 SQIVND (reference sequence). This CDR3 contains 15 residues. V was clipped by 5 bases and J by 3 bases; unmatched bases: 9. The CDR3 sequence: CASSSHRGTKETQYF. The CDR3, as DNA: TGTGCCAGTAGTTCCCACAGGGGTACCAAAGAGACCCAGTACTTC.

This clonotype was detected a few times. This chain links TRBV6-5 with TRBJ1-1; the D gene is possibly TRBD1 (6 bases). Deletions cut 2 bases from V and 8 bases from J, with 18 bases between. CDR1 is MNHEY, CDR2 SVGAGI, per germline. The CDR3 is 15 residues long. Written as DNA, the CDR3 is TGTGCCAGCAGTTACAGGAGACAGGCCCCTGTGGAAGCTTTCTTT. It encodes CASSYRRQAPVEAFF.

The rearrangement joins TRBV18 to TRBJ1-1, with D unresolved. CDR1 and CDR2 from the germline V gene are KGHSH and LQKENI. This CDR3 comprises 18 residues. With 1 base removed from V and 4 bases from J, the gap between germline ends came to 22 bases. The CDR3 loop reads CASSPLIVWERSVTEAFF. CDR3 coding DNA: TGTGCCAGCTCACCACTTATTGTTTGGGAGAGGTCGGTCACTGAAGCTTTCTTT. Looking up the rest from reference TRBV18 and TRBJ1-1 gives the full variable domain: NAGVMQNPRHLVRRRGQEARLRCSPMKGHSHVYWYRQLPEEGLKFMVYLQKENIIDESGMPKERFSAEFPKEGPSILRIQQVVRGDSAAYFCASSPLIVWERSVTEAFFGQGTRLTVV.

The sample holds many counts of this clonotype. The CDR3, as DNA: TGTGCCAGCAGTCGCGGGGTCTACGAGCAGTACTTC. It codes for CASSRGVYEQYF. This chain uses TRBV28 with TRBJ2-7; D possibly corresponds to TRBD2 (6 bases). This CDR3 comprises 12 residues. Germline values: CDR1 MDHEN, CDR2 SYDVKM. Between the trimmed V and J ends, which lost 5 bases and 3 bases, there was a span of 8 bases.

The rearrangement uses TRBV20-1 and TRBJ1-6; no clear D. Trimming removed 6 bases at V and 7 bases at J, with 19 bases between. CDR1 and CDR2 (germline): DFQATT, SNEGSKA (reference sequence). This CDR3 region has 15 residues. The CDR3 nucleotides are TGCAGTGCCACGCCCGTGGGGTGGGGAAATTCACCCCTCCACTTT. This sequence encodes CSATPVGWGNSPLHF.

This sequence joins TRBV7-9 and TRBJ2-7; 8 positions match TRBD2. Losses at the gene ends were 5 bases for V and 0 bases for J; bases not matched to a gene: 15. Germline CDR1 is SEHNR and CDR2 is FQNEAQ (reference sequence). This CDR3 has 18 residues. CDR3 nucleotides: TGTGCCAGCAGCAGCTTGGGCACGGGAGGGCCGAGCTCCTACGAGCAGTACTTC. This encodes CASSSLGTGGPSSYEQYF.

Only a few counts were recorded for this clonotype. This chain joins TRBV12-3 or TRBV12-4 and TRBJ1-1; 9 bases fit TRBD1. J lost 2 bases, V lost 3 bases, and 7 bases had no gene match. The CDR3 is 16 amino acids. CDR3 nucleotides: TGTGCCAGCAGTTTCTTTCGACAGGGGGAAAACACTGAAGCTTTCTTT. It translates to CASSFFRQGENTEAFF.

This clonotype was counted between two and nine times. The chain employs TRBV19 and TRBJ2-7; TRBD2 is a possible D gene (6 bases). The V end was cut by 5 bases, the J end by 0 bases, with 11 bases between. The V gene's germline CDR1 is LNHDA and CDR2 SQIVND (reference sequence). CDR3 length: 14 residues. The CDR3 sequence is CASSRGTSSYEQYF. The CDR3 nucleotides read TGTGCCAGTAGTCGGGGGACGAGCTCCTACGAGCAGTACTTC.

As for this clonotype: One end of the junction varies from germline; a read error may be responsible. V usage is TRBV27 and J usage is TRBJ2-7; no firm D call. CDR1 is MNHEY and CDR2 is SMNVEV in the germline V gene (reference sequence). The CDR3 runs to 15 residues. The CDR3 DNA reads as TGTGACAGCAGTTTATGGGCTAGTGGGACCTACGAGCAGTACTTC. The encoded protein is CDSSLWASGTYEQYF.

This clonotype was recorded a few times. The chain carries TRBV15 and TRBJ1-2; 9 bases agree with TRBD1. CDR3 size: 15 residues. Looked up from germline, CDR1 is LNHNV and CDR2 is YYDKDF (reference sequence). V dropped 0 bases and J dropped 6; count of bases not matched to a gene: 5. CDR3 in DNA: TGTGCCACCAGCAGAGATTTGGGACAGGGTGATGGCTACACCTTC. Its translation: CATSRDLGQGDGYTF.

This clonotype occurred a few times. The J gene is TRBJ2-1, the V gene TRBV2; 9 bases line up with TRBD1. This CDR3 comprises 17 residues. Germline-derived CDR1 and CDR2 are SNHLY and FYNNEI. Trimming cost V 5 bases and J 15 bases; bases outside gene matches: 23. CDR3 residues: CASSKGTGQRTRSSWFF. CDR3 DNA sequence: TGTGCCAGCAGTAAGGGGACAGGGCAGCGGACAAGAAGCAGTTGGTTCTTC. Combining the CDR3 with reference TRBV2 and TRBJ2-1 gives the whole variable domain EPEVTQTPSHQVTQMGQEVILRCVPISNHLYFYWYRQILGQKVEFLVSFYNNEISEKSEIFDDQFSVERPDGSNFTLKIRSTKLEDSAMYFCASSKGTGQRTRSSWFFGPGTRLTVL.

The chain is built from TRBV28 and TRBJ2-1; D tentatively reads TRBD1 or TRBD2 (11 bases each). The CDR3 runs 16 residues. Germline CDR1 reads MDHEN; CDR2 reads SYDVKM. Trimming took off 7 bases at V and 7 bases at J, with 23 bases between the two ends. The CDR3 spells CASTPTSGTGGNEQFF. The DNA for the CDR3 is TGTGCCAGCACCCCGACTAGCGGGACAGGGGGGAATGAGCAGTTCTTC. The whole variable domain, remainder taken from reference TRBV28 and TRBJ2-1, is DVKVTQSSRYLVKRTGEKVFLECVQDMDHENMFWYRQDPGLGLRLIYFSYDVKMKEKGDIPEGYSVSREKKERFSLILESASTNQTSMYLCASTPTSGTGGNEQFFGPGTRLTVL.

The genes are TRBV6-5 and TRBJ1-2, with 7 positions matching TRBD1. Germline assignment: CDR1 MNHEY and CDR2 SVGAGI. J gave up 1 base and V 2 bases, and 13 bases lay outside the gene matches. The CDR3 is 18 residues long. This CDR3 is CASSYRVRWDSVNYGYTF. For the CDR3, the DNA is TGTGCCAGCAGTTACCGTGTTCGCTGGGACAGTGTTAACTATGGCTACACCTTC.